This TCR beta chain is drawn from a study of T cells expressing NK-cell markers. Overall study context: The sequencing cohort of eight donors included seven HCMV-seropositive individuals and one seronegative individual.

The study's findings and limits: In several donors, dominant clonotypes made up about 25-60.1% of CD3+CD56-NKG2C+ cells. Nothing established the HCMV specificity of expanded NKG2C+ T cell clones.

TCRdb reprocessed the 5' RACE reads, with one entry per CDR3 protein and no DNA. Here the sample table reports around 110,000 distinct CDR3 sequences. Comment on this clonotype: Its cognate antigen is unknown.

This sequence originates from a woman between 18 and 69 years old in good health. Source material: blood T cells: a sorted CD56 or NKG2C T cell subset, CD4+ or CD8+ T cells, or bulk PBMC T cells (not recorded which).

This chain's CDR3 is CASSPDRGRNEQFF. The rearrangement links TRBV3-1 to TRBJ2-1; there is no DNA to check the TCRdb D call of TRBD1. Germline lookup yields CDR1 LGHDT and CDR2 YNNKEL (reference sequence). The CDR3 loop spans 14 amino acids.